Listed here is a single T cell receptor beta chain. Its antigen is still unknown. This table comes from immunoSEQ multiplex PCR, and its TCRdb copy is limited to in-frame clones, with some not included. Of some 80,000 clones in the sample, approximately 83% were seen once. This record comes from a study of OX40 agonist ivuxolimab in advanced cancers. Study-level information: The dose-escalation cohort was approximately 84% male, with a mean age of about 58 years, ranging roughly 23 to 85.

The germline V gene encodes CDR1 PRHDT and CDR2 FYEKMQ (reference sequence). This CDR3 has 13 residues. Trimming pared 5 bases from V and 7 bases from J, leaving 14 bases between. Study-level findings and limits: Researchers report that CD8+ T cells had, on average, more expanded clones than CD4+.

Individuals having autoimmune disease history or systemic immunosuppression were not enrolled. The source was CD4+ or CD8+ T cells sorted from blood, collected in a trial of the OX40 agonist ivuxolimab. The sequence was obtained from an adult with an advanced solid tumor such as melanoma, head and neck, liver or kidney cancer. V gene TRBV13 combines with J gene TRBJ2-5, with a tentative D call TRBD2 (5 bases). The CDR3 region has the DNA TGTGCCAGCAGCAACCGGGATATGGTGACCCAGTACTTC. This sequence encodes CASSNRDMVTQYF. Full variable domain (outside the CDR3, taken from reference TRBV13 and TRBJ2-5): AAGVIQSPRHLIKEKRETATLKCYPIPRHDTVYWYQQGPGQDPQFLISFYEKMQSDKGSIPDRFSAQQFSDYHSELNMSSLELGDSALYFCASSNRDMVTQYFGPGTRLLVL.